One and the same sample provided the 17 T cell receptor beta chains below, sequenced in a study of blood T cells in healthy people across ages. A sample-barcoded 5' primer and a J-beta primer mix were used in a second PCR of roughly 7 to 11 cycles. Each CDR3 protein gets one entry after TCRdb re-called the 5' RACE reads with MiXCR. The sample carries around 940,000 distinct CDR3 sequences, 45% to 60% recorded once. Sequencing was done on a sample of blood. These receptors were collected from a woman aged 55-70 years in good health.

The chain joins TRBV6-1 to TRBJ2-4; D perhaps matches TRBD2 (7 bases). Germline CDR1 MNHNS, CDR2 SASEGT. Trimming took 7 bases from V and 0 from J, leaving 13 bases between them. The CDR3 spans 15 residues. DNA for the CDR3: TGTGCCAGCACGTCGGGGGGCGCAGCCAAAAACATTCAGTACTTC. Translation gives CASTSGGAAKNIQYF.

The CDR3 DNA follows: TGTGCCATCAGACGGGACGGAAGAGCTAACTATGGCTACACCTTC. It yields the protein CAIRRDGRANYGYTF. The rearrangement links TRBV10-3 to TRBJ1-2; D may be TRBD1 (5 bases). Trimming pared 6 bases from V and 0 bases from J, leaving 14 bases between. In germline, CDR1 is ENHRY, CDR2 SYGVKD. The CDR3 has 15 residues.

This clonotype was picked up a small number of times. The rearrangement joins TRBV29-1 to TRBJ2-5; tentatively, D is TRBD1 (6 bases). Trimming removed 2 bases from V and 5 bases from J, with 15 bases in between. CDR1 is SQVTM and CDR2 is ANQGSEA in the germline V gene. There are 14 residues in the CDR3. CDR3 DNA: TGCAGCGTTGAAATGCGCAGGGGCCAGGAGACCCAGTACTTC. Translation gives CSVEMRRGQETQYF.

This clonotype was found a few times. V gene TRBV6-6 combines with J gene TRBJ2-5, with D possibly called TRBD1 or TRBD2 (5 bases each). CDR3 size: 14 residues. Germline CDR1 reads MNHNY; CDR2 reads SVGAGI (reference sequence). Between the trimmed V and J ends, which lost 7 bases and 2 bases, there was a span of 14 bases. This CDR3 reads CASKGVGVQETQYF. CDR3 in DNA: TGTGCCAGCAAAGGGGTCGGGGTTCAAGAGACCCAGTACTTC.

There are a few counts of this clonotype. The rearrangement uses TRBV7-2 and TRBJ2-7; TRBD2 agrees at 13 bases. This CDR3 spans 16 amino acids. The trim removed 6 bases at V and 1 base at J, leaving 6 bases unmatched. Germline V gives CDR1 SGHTA, CDR2 FQGNSA. CDR3 protein: CASSLTSGGGSYEQYF. As DNA, the CDR3 is TGTGCCAGCAGTTTAACTAGCGGGGGGGGATCCTACGAGCAGTACTTC.

This clonotype was detected a few times. This chain joins TRBV12-3 or TRBV12-4 and TRBJ1-1; D gene unclear. CDR3 length: 14 residues. V lost 6 bases, J lost 2 bases, and 13 bases lay in between. DNA for the CDR3: TGTGCCAGCAGACTCGTAGCAGTAAACACTGAAGCTTTCTTT. Its translation: CASRLVAVNTEAFF.

This chain links TRBV10-2 with TRBJ2-7; TRBD2 aligns across 11 bases. J gave up 3 bases and V 4 bases, and 11 bases lay outside the gene matches. Per the germline V gene, CDR1 is WSHSY and CDR2 is SAAADI. The CDR3 is 17 amino acids. CDR3 DNA: TGCGCCAGCAGTGGCTCCACTAGCGGGAGAAGGAGCTACGAGCAGTACTTC. Its protein product is CASSGSTSGRRSYEQYF.

This clonotype was seen more than once but under ten times. CDR3 loop: CASSQGYARGASGNEQFF. Written as DNA, the CDR3 is TGCGCCAGCAGCCAGGGCTACGCACGCGGGGCCTCAGGCAATGAGCAGTTCTTC. This sequence joins TRBV4-1 and TRBJ2-1, with a possible D match to TRBD2 (6 bases). The CDR3 totals 18 residues. Germline CDR1 MGHRA, CDR2 YSYEKL. The V end lost 3 bases, the J end lost 6 bases, and 24 bases lay between the germline ends.

This clonotype was seen a handful of times. The chain links TRBV20-1 to TRBJ2-1, with 13 bases that match TRBD2. CDR3 length: 15 amino acids. Per the germline V gene, CDR1 is DFQATT and CDR2 is SNEGSKA (reference sequence). Trimming removed 3 bases from V and 6 bases from J; junction bases left unmatched: 5. The CDR3 sequence is CSARWTSGSGNEQFF. The DNA of the CDR3 is TGCAGTGCTAGGTGGACTAGCGGGAGTGGCAATGAGCAGTTCTTC.

This clonotype came up once. The rearrangement links TRBV20-1 to TRBJ1-5; 8 bases align to TRBD1. CDR3 size: 14 residues. CDR1 is DFQATT and CDR2 is SNEGSKA in the germline V gene (reference sequence). V lost 4 bases and J lost 4; bases outside the gene matches: 6. Written as DNA, the CDR3 is TGCAGTGCTACCCCTAGACAGGGGAATCAGCCCCAGCATTTT. This translates into CSATPRQGNQPQHF.

This clonotype occurred once. The chain employs TRBV28 and TRBJ2-7; 9 bases fit TRBD2. In germline, CDR1 is MDHEN, CDR2 SYDVKM. The CDR3 has 17 amino acids. J lost 1 base, V lost 3 bases, and 10 bases had no gene match. CDR3 protein: CASSFPGGLARSYEQYF. The CDR3 DNA reads as TGTGCCAGCAGTTTCCCCGGGGGACTAGCAAGATCCTACGAGCAGTACTTC.

The chain couples TRBV20-1 to TRBJ2-4; 9 positions match TRBD1. The CDR3 contains 14 residues. Germline values: CDR1 DFQATT, CDR2 SNEGSKA (reference sequence). V shed 6 bases and J 4 bases; nucleotides not matched to a gene: 7. The CDR3 coding sequence is TGCAGTGCAGGACAGGGGCCGGTGAAAAACATTCAGTACTTC. Protein: CSAGQGPVKNIQYF.

With respect to this clonotype: The junction and the germline gene differ at one end; a read error may be behind it. The rearrangement joins TRBV12-5 to TRBJ2-1; 13 bases agree with TRBD2. The CDR3 length is 17 residues. Germline CDR1 reads LGHNT; CDR2 reads FRNRAP. CDR3 in amino acids: CASGLVLGTSGTNERFF. DNA of the CDR3: TGTGCTAGTGGTTTGGTACTAGGGACTAGCGGGACTAATGAGCGGTTCTTC.

The chain carries TRBV21-1 and TRBJ2-1; the table's D call, TRBD2, was not checked against the DNA. TRBV21-1 is a pseudogene. The CDR3 contains 18 residues. CDR3 DNA sequence: TGTGCCAGCAGCAAGAATAGCGAGACCGCTGGCGCCTACAATGAGCAGTTCTTC. It translates to CASSKNSETAGAYNEQFF.

V and J are TRBV7-3 and TRBJ2-2; 11 bases agree with TRBD2. Germline V gene lookup returns CDR1 SGHTA and CDR2 FQGTGA. The CDR3 length is 17 residues. The V and J ends lost 5 bases and 6 bases, in that order; junction bases with no gene match: 11. CDR3 bases: TGTGCCAGCAGCCGATCCTCCCCGGGACTAGCGGCCGGGGAGCTGTTTTTT. Encoded protein: CASSRSSPGLAAGELFF.

The rearrangement links TRBV20-1 to TRBJ1-4, with D perhaps TRBD1 (6 bases). The CDR3 has 18 residues. CDR1 and CDR2 (germline): DFQATT, SNEGSKA (reference sequence). V lost 1 base and J 6 bases, leaving 24 bases between the germline ends. The CDR3 sequence: CSARADGGAHLLDEKLFF. The CDR3 DNA reads as TGCAGTGCTAGAGCCGATGGGGGGGCGCATTTGCTGGATGAAAAACTGTTTTTT.

The chain combines TRBV7-9 with TRBJ1-2; D unresolved. This CDR3 region has 12 residues. Germline V gives CDR1 SEHNR, CDR2 FQNEAQ (reference sequence). With 2 bases removed from V and 8 bases from J, the gap between germline ends came to 9 bases. The CDR3 region is CASSLREWGYTF. In DNA, the CDR3 is TGTGCCAGCAGCTTAAGGGAGTGGGGCTACACCTTC.